One and the same sample provided the 22 T cell receptor beta chains below, sequenced in a study of CD8 T cells in ankylosing spondylitis (dated by TCRdb to 2015 to 2018). Library creation used 5' RACE. Sequencing was performed on an Illumina HiSeq 2500. TCRdb passed the public sequencing reads through fastp at Q25 and MiXCR, retaining productive beta sequences. Identical CDR3 proteins give one entry, which carries the most common genes and DNA. A total of about 360,000 distinct CDR3 sequences appear in this sample, roughly 20% of them only once. The ten largest clones take up less than 15% of the sample. Sequenced: blood, either unsorted or a sorted T cell fraction (not recorded which). Receptor source: a male donor with ankylosing spondylitis or in good health (not recorded which).

The V call is TRBV4-1, the J call TRBJ2-7, with 7 bases matching TRBD2. V was pared by 1 base and J by 4 bases, with 7 bases of the junction left unmatched. This CDR3 contains 15 residues. The germline V gene has CDR1 MGHRA and CDR2 YSYEKL. This CDR3 reads CASSQVLAAIYEQYF. In nucleotides, the CDR3 is TGCGCCAGCAGCCAAGTGCTAGCGGCTATTTACGAGCAGTACTTC.

In its sample, this clonotype was seen many times. This chain connects TRBV12-3 or TRBV12-4 to TRBJ1-4; 10 nucleotides agree with TRBD1. This CDR3 contains 15 residues. V trimming: 5 bases; J trimming: 8 bases; junction bases outside the gene matches: 8. CDR3 DNA: TGTGCCAGCAGTCCTCCGGGACAGGGGCGGGAAAAACTGTTTTTT. Translated, it gives CASSPPGQGREKLFF.

The V and J genes are TRBV20-1 and TRBJ2-5; 14 bases line up with TRBD2. V lost 3 bases to trimming and J lost 5 bases; unmatched junction nucleotides: 8. In germline, CDR1 is DFQATT, CDR2 SNEGSKA (reference sequence). There are 16 residues in the CDR3. The CDR3 region is CSARETSGGAWETQYF. CDR3 DNA: TGCAGTGCTAGGGAGACTAGCGGGGGGGCCTGGGAGACCCAGTACTTC.

The chain uses TRBV27 and TRBJ2-1; D may match TRBD1 or TRBD2 (5 bases each). Germline V lookup: CDR1 MNHEY, CDR2 SMNVEV (reference sequence). V was cut by 7 bases and J by 5 bases, with 15 bases left in between. This CDR3 is 14 amino acids long. Here the CDR3 reads CASKWDRSNNEQFF. The CDR3 nucleotides are TGTGCCAGCAAATGGGACCGCTCAAACAATGAGCAGTTCTTC.

This clonotype was observed a handful of times. The chain couples TRBV29-1 to TRBJ1-3; D might be TRBD1 (5 bases). Germline CDR1 SQVTM, CDR2 ANQGSEA. Trimming removed 0 bases at V and 2 bases at J, with 8 bases between. The CDR3 runs to 14 residues. The CDR3 coding sequence is TGCAGCGTTGAAGATGGAGGGGCTGGAAACACCATATATTTT. Protein: CSVEDGGAGNTIYF. The complete variable domain, with remaining parts taken from reference TRBV29-1 and TRBJ1-3, reads SAVISQKPSRDICQRGTSLTIQCQVDSQVTMMFWYRQQPGQSLTLIATANQGSEATYESGFVIDKFPISRPNLTFSTLTVSNMSPEDSSIYLCSVEDGGAGNTIYFGEGSWLTVV.

This chain uses TRBV25-1 with TRBJ2-1, with D perhaps given as TRBD1 or TRBD2 (6 bases each). The CDR3 runs to 15 residues. Germline CDR1 and CDR2: MGHDK and SYGVNS. The V and J ends lost 8 bases and 7 bases respectively, with 21 bases between them. CDR3 DNA: TGTGCCAGCGGGGGCGAGGGGGGTTCGGGGAATGAGCAGTTCTTC. Translating gives CASGGEGGSGNEQFF.

This clonotype was counted only a few times. The rearrangement joins TRBV29-1 to TRBJ2-7; D not certain. V was trimmed by 5 bases and J by 2 bases, leaving 13 bases between them. From germline, CDR1 is SQVTM and CDR2 ANQGSEA. There are 13 residues in the CDR3. Written as DNA, the CDR3 is TGCAGCGTTCGGGTCGCCCACGCCTACGAGCAGTACTTC. Translated, it gives CSVRVAHAYEQYF.

CDR3 sequence (DNA): TGTGCCAGCAGCGTATCGACAGCTTTCCAAGAGACCCAGTACTTC. It specifies CASSVSTAFQETQYF. The chain joins TRBV9 to TRBJ2-5, with D perhaps TRBD1 (5 bases). The CDR3 extends over 15 amino acids. The germline gives CDR1 SGDLS, CDR2 YYNGEE. Trimming cost V 1 base and J 1 base, with 11 bases left between them.

The chain joins TRBV12-3 or TRBV12-4 to TRBJ1-1; tentatively, D is TRBD1 (6 bases). V shed 6 bases and J shed 6 bases, with 17 bases lying between them. This CDR3 is 14 amino acids long. In DNA, the CDR3 is TGTGCCAGCAGCAAAACAGGGACGAGCCCTGAAGCTTTCTTT. It translates to CASSKTGTSPEAFF.

The rearrangement uses TRBV10-3 and TRBJ2-7, with D perhaps assigned TRBD1 or TRBD2 (5 bases each). V lost 4 bases and J 2 bases, leaving 6 bases between the germline ends. The CDR3 sequence is 12 residues long. The germline gives CDR1 ENHRY, CDR2 SYGVKD. This chain's CDR3 is CAISVGAYEQYF. CDR3 DNA: TGTGCCATCAGTGTGGGGGCCTACGAGCAGTACTTC.

A few counts support this clonotype. This rearrangement joins TRBV9 to TRBJ2-7; D is possibly TRBD2 (6 bases). Germline lookup yields CDR1 SGDLS and CDR2 YYNGEE. V dropped 0 bases and J dropped 4 bases, with 8 bases sitting between them. The CDR3 totals 13 residues. For the CDR3, the DNA is TGTGCCAGCAGCGTAGGTGCGGGGTACGAGCAGTACTTC. It codes for CASSVGAGYEQYF. The full variable domain, completed using reference TRBV9 and TRBJ2-7, is DSGVTQTPKHLITATGQRVTLRCSPRSGDLSVYWYQQSLDQGLQFLIQYYNGEERAKGNILERFSAQQFPDLHSELNLSSLELGDSALYFCASSVGAGYEQYFGPGTRLTVT.

The CDR3 spells CASRPSGGAEETQYF. Here the CDR3 DNA reads TGTGCCAGCAGGCCCAGTGGGGGGGCCGAGGAGACCCAGTACTTC. V is TRBV28 and J is TRBJ2-5, with a weak D call TRBD2 (7 bases). Germline CDR1 reads MDHEN; CDR2 reads SYDVKM. V lost 6 bases and J 5 bases, leaving 19 bases between the germline ends. CDR3 size: 15 residues.

The sample holds a few counts of this clonotype. The rearrangement uses TRBV11-2 and TRBJ2-1; TRBD2 agrees at 11 bases. Germline CDR1 SGHAT, CDR2 FQNNGV. This CDR3 region has 15 residues. V was clipped by 6 bases and J by 2 bases; unmatched bases: 3. This chain's CDR3 is CASRPTSGAYNEQFF. Written as DNA, the CDR3 is TGTGCCAGCAGGCCGACTAGCGGGGCCTACAATGAGCAGTTCTTC.

The genes are TRBV29-1 and TRBJ2-7; 9 positions agree with TRBD2. This CDR3 is built from 16 residues. Per the germline V gene, CDR1 is SQVTM and CDR2 is ANQGSEA. Germline trimming cut 5 bases from V and 0 bases from J; bases unmatched to any gene: 11. The CDR3 DNA sequence: TGCAGCGTTTTCGGGGATTATAGCGGGAGCTCCTACGAGCAGTACTTC. Its protein is CSVFGDYSGSSYEQYF.

The chain is built from TRBV11-1 and TRBJ2-1; weak D call: TRBD1 (5 bases). CDR1 and CDR2 from the germline V gene are SGHAT and FQDESV (reference sequence). Trimming cost V 5 bases and J 5 bases, with 10 bases left between them. The CDR3 is 13 residues long. CDR3 coding DNA: TGTGCCAGCAGCATCCGACAGCACAATGAGCAGTTCTTC. Translating gives CASSIRQHNEQFF.

The chain has TRBV11-3 and TRBJ2-3; TRBD2 aligns across 7 bases. CDR1 is SGHNT, CDR2 YENEEA, per germline. The CDR3 has 13 amino acids. V shed 7 bases, J shed 5 bases, and the junction held 6 bases outside the gene matches. The CDR3 nucleotides read TGTGCCAGCATGGGGAGGGCGAAAGATACGCAGTATTTT. This encodes CASMGRAKDTQYF.

With respect to this clonotype: Sequence at one end of the junction differs from germline and may be a read error. The chain uses TRBV5-1 and TRBJ1-1, with D uncertain. Germline-derived CDR1 and CDR2 are SGHRS and YFSETQ. The CDR3 loop spans 14 amino acids. The CDR3 is CASILAQPNTEAFF. For the CDR3, the DNA is TGCGCCAGCATCTTGGCTCAGCCGAACACTGAAGCTTTTTTT. The full variable domain, completed using reference TRBV5-1 and TRBJ1-1, is KAGVTQTPRYLIKTRGQQVTLSCSPISGHRSVSWYQQTPGQGLQFLFEYFSETQRNKGNFPGRFSGRQFSNSRSEMNVSTLELGDSALYLCASILAQPNTEAFFGQGTRLTVV.

This clonotype was recorded a few times. The rearrangement joins TRBV13 to TRBJ2-1; 7 bases are shared with TRBD1. The CDR3 has 20 amino acids. CDR1 is PRHDT, CDR2 FYEKMQ, per germline (reference sequence). Trimming at V came to 4 bases and at J to 3 bases, leaving 21 bases not matched to a gene. This CDR3 is CASSWDLQGLIHADYNEQFF. Here the CDR3 DNA reads TGTGCCAGCAGCTGGGACCTACAGGGGTTAATCCACGCGGACTACAATGAGCAGTTCTTC.

The chain couples TRBV6-1 to TRBJ2-2; TRBD2 matches 10 bases. Germline loops: CDR1 MNHNS, CDR2 SASEGT. This CDR3 has 15 amino acids. The trim removed 9 bases at V and 2 bases at J, leaving 6 bases unmatched. For the CDR3, the DNA is TGTGCCAGTCGTAAACTAGCGGGAAACACCGGGGAGCTGTTTTTT. Translated: CASRKLAGNTGELFF.

The J gene is TRBJ2-2, the V gene TRBV27; D possibly corresponds to TRBD1 (6 bases). The CDR3 is made up of 14 amino acids. Germline CDR1 reads MNHEY; CDR2 reads SMNVEV (reference sequence). V was pared by 5 bases and J by 3 bases, with 10 bases between. CDR3 amino acids: CASSEGVYTGELFF. DNA of the CDR3: TGTGCCAGCAGTGAGGGGGTCTACACCGGGGAGCTGTTTTTT.

The chain carries TRBV25-1 and TRBJ2-7, with 8 bases identical to TRBD1. J gave up 2 bases and V 6 bases, and 3 bases lay outside the gene matches. Germline V gene data show CDR1 as MGHDK and CDR2 as SYGVNS. The CDR3 has 13 residues. The CDR3 bases are TGTGCCAGCAGGGACAGGGATACCTACGAGCAGTACTTC. It codes for CASRDRDTYEQYF.

The chain uses TRBV9 and TRBJ2-1, with 8 bases matching TRBD2. The CDR3 covers 16 residues. From germline, CDR1 is SGDLS and CDR2 YYNGEE. After removal of 3 bases from V and 6 bases from J, the junction contained 11 bases not matched to a gene. CDR3 sequence (DNA): TGTGCCAGCAGCGACCCAGGCGGGGGGCGCATCAATGAGCAGTTCTTC. It specifies CASSDPGGGRINEQFF.